A single T cell receptor (beta chain) is shown here with its context. The antigen is undetermined. Specified time point: week 11, during vaccination. Vaccination comprised doses that each held 300 ug of mutant IDH1 20-mer peptide, plus topical imiquimod. The protocol was immunoSEQ multiplex PCR, while the TCRdb copy is restricted to in-frame clones and leaves out a portion. Here the sample spans approximately 64,000 clones, 70% to 85% being singletons. This sample was included in a study of a mutant IDH1 vaccine in newly diagnosed glioma. V lost 0 bases and J lost 3, with 9 bases in between. Germline V CDR1 and CDR2: ENHRY, SYGVKD. The CDR3 spans 14 residues.

Sequenced here: PBMCs, sampled from a glioma patient whose treatment included an IDH1 peptide vaccine. The sequence was collected from a woman aged 45-65 years with glioma. V gene TRBV10-3 combines with J gene TRBJ2-7; D is undetermined. The CDR3 bases are TGTGCCATCAGTGAGTCGAGGCAGATCTACGAGCAGTACTTC. It translates to CAISESRQIYEQYF.